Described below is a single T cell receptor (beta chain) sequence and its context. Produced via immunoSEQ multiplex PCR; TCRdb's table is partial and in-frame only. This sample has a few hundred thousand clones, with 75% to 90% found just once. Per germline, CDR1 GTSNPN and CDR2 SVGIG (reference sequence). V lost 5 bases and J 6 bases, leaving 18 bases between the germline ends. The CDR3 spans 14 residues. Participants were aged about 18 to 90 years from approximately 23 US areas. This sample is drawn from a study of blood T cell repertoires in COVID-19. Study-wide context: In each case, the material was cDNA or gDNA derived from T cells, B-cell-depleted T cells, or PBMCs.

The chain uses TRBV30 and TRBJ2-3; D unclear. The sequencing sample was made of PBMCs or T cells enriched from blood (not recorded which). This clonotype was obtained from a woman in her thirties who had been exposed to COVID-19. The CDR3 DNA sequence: TGTGCCTGGGGCGGCACGACTCCGCTTGATACGCAGTATTTT. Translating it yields CAWGGTTPLDTQYF.